This T cell receptor (beta chain) was captured by sequencing in a study of a mutant IDH1 vaccine in newly diagnosed glioma. Trimming stripped 3 bases from V and 5 bases from J, with 14 bases between. The CDR3 is made up of 15 amino acids. The germline gives CDR1 LNHDA, CDR2 SQIVND (reference sequence). Documented time point: week 47, end of study. Each dose delivered 300 ug of mutant IDH1 20-mer peptide subcutaneously with imiquimod. The assay was immunoSEQ multiplex PCR, and TCRdb's table has in-frame clones only and misses some. Of 45,000 to 65,000 clones listed, roughly 61% are singletons. Concerning this clone: What it binds is not known.

V usage is TRBV19 and J usage is TRBJ2-4, with D uncertain. The clonotype originates from a man aged 35-49 years with glioma. Some clones in this sample may be carry-over from other donors' samples. The source was peripheral blood mononuclear cells (PBMCs), collected from a glioma patient whose treatment included an IDH1 peptide vaccine. CDR3 sequence: CASSIVLTRQNIQYF. CDR3 in DNA: TGTGCCAGTAGTATCGTCCTTACACGCCAAAACATTCAGTACTTC.